The T cell receptor (beta chain) under discussion was sequenced for a study of metastatic and nonmetastatic thyroid tumors. Study summary: Repertoires of blood and of tissue (tumor or nodule) from malignant and benign thyroid patients were compared. Whole-study findings and limits: Across blood and tumor, TCR beta diversity in malignant thyroid tumors was reportedly significantly higher than in benign nodules.

Per germline, CDR1 DFQATT and CDR2 SNEGSKA (reference sequence). The CDR3 spans 12 residues. This clone was detected once. The antigen is not known. Germline and junction disagree at one end, which may indicate a read error. Not a single patient had been given any form of treatment at any point before undergoing thyroid surgery. Study processing details: The study's classifier, a distant-metastasis tool for papillary thyroid cancer, was built using CDR3 differences across clinicopathological groups. MiXCR re-clonotyped the PCR reads for TCRdb. These V and J calls originate from TCRdb's pipeline instead of the authors' own analysis. This sample has 20,000 to 25,000 clones, with roughly a quarter found just once.

The sample consisted of tumor tissue. This sequence was found in a male donor with papillary thyroid cancer or a benign thyroid nodule (not recorded which). Some clones in this sample may be carry-over from other donors' samples. The chain carries TRBV20-1 and TRBJ2-1; no clear D. CDR3 residues: CSAKARANAQFF. CDR3 DNA sequence: TGCAGTGCTAAAGCCCGGGCGAATGCGCAGTTCTTC.